These 10 T cell receptor beta chains originate from one sample sequenced in a study of CD8 T cells in ankylosing spondylitis (dated 2017 in TCRdb). Libraries were made using 5' RACE. Sequenced using an Illumina HiSeq 2500. The raw public data were reprocessed by TCRdb itself: fastp quality trimming at Q25, MiXCR clonotype calling, in-frame beta chains only. Every entry covers one CDR3 protein and lists the most common genes and DNA from its rows. A total of roughly 230,000 distinct CDR3 sequences appear in this sample, 15% to 20% of them only once. The ten largest make up roughly a third of the sample. Sequences were obtained from blood, either unsorted or a sorted T cell fraction (not recorded which). Receptors originate from a male donor with ankylosing spondylitis or in good health (not recorded which).

This clonotype showed up just a few times. V usage is TRBV4-3 and J usage is TRBJ2-1, with 9 nucleotides matching TRBD2. Per germline, CDR1 LGHNA and CDR2 YSLEER. V gave up 0 bases and J gave up 3 bases; unmatched junction bases: 3. The CDR3 length is 16 residues. CDR3: CASSQDFSGGYNEQFF. CDR3 DNA sequence: TGCGCCAGCAGCCAAGATTTTAGCGGGGGCTACAATGAGCAGTTCTTC.

The J gene is TRBJ2-7, the V gene TRBV7-9; 7 bases are a match to TRBD2. V lost 2 bases, J lost 3 bases, and 7 bases stayed unmatched. The CDR3 is 15 amino acids. Germline values: CDR1 SEHNR, CDR2 FQNEAQ (reference sequence). In DNA, the CDR3 is TGTGCCAGCAGCTTAATATTTTCTAGCGGCTACGAGCAGTACTTC. Its protein is CASSLIFSSGYEQYF. Combining the CDR3 with reference TRBV7-9 and TRBJ2-7 gives the whole variable domain DTGVSQNPRHKITKRGQNVTFRCDPISEHNRLYWYRQTLGQGPEFLTYFQNEAQLEKSRLLSDRFSAERPKGSFSTLEIQRTEQGDSAMYLCASSLIFSSGYEQYFGPGTRLTVT.

This clonotype appeared a few times. CDR3 residues: CASSLLSGSYEQYF. The CDR3 DNA sequence: TGTGCCAGCAGTTTATTGAGCGGGAGCTACGAGCAGTACTTC. The rearrangement joins TRBV28 to TRBJ2-7, with 8 positions matching TRBD2. V was pared by 1 base and J by 3 bases, with 2 bases of the junction left unmatched. CDR3 length: 14 amino acids. Germline V gene data show CDR1 as MDHEN and CDR2 as SYDVKM.

This chain uses TRBV5-6 with TRBJ1-1, with 8 bases that match TRBD1. This CDR3 region has 17 residues. The V segment lost 3 bases and the J segment 1 base; nucleotides outside the gene matches: 11. Germline V CDR1 and CDR2: SGHDT, YYEEEE. In DNA, the CDR3 is TGTGCCAGCAGCTCCCCGGGACAGGACGTCGAGAACACTGAAGCTTTCTTT. It yields the protein CASSSPGQDVENTEAFF.

The V call is TRBV28, the J call TRBJ2-1, with 7 nucleotides matching TRBD1. CDR1 is MDHEN and CDR2 is SYDVKM in the germline V gene. The V and J ends lost 1 base and 3 bases, in that order; junction bases with no gene match: 6. The CDR3 is made up of 16 amino acids. CDR3 in amino acids: CASSLYRDSDYNEQFF. The DNA for the CDR3 is TGTGCCAGCAGTTTATACCGGGACAGTGACTACAATGAGCAGTTCTTC.

Only a few counts were recorded for this clonotype. This chain uses TRBV12-3 or TRBV12-4 with TRBJ2-7, with TRBD2 matching 11 bases. This CDR3 has 15 residues. Trimming cost V 5 bases and J 2 bases; bases outside gene matches: 5. CDR3 nucleotides: TGTGCCAGCAGTCAAAGACTAGCGGGAACCTACGAGCAGTACTTC. This codes for CASSQRLAGTYEQYF.

The sample holds many counts of this clonotype. The rearrangement uses TRBV29-1 and TRBJ2-1, with 8 bases fitting TRBD1. Losses at the gene ends were 3 bases for V and 6 bases for J; bases not matched to a gene: 4. The CDR3 covers 13 residues. Germline V lookup: CDR1 SQVTM, CDR2 ANQGSEA. The CDR3 DNA is TGCAGCGTTGAGACAGGGGACGGCAATGAGCAGTTCTTC. Encoded protein: CSVETGDGNEQFF.

The table lists this clonotype with a few counts. The chain joins TRBV20-1 to TRBJ1-2, with D possibly being TRBD1 (5 bases). The CDR3 is 15 amino acids. Germline values: CDR1 DFQATT, CDR2 SNEGSKA (reference sequence). Trimming stripped 6 bases from V and 4 bases from J, with 21 bases between. In DNA form, the CDR3 reads TGCAGTGCCCCCGTAGAGGCAGGGAGTAGCTATGGCTACACCTTC. This encodes CSAPVEAGSSYGYTF.

The chain employs TRBV7-9 and TRBJ2-3; possible D gene TRBD1, 6 bases. The germline gives CDR1 SEHNR, CDR2 FQNEAQ (reference sequence). The CDR3 runs to 16 residues. The V and J ends lost 5 bases and 2 bases respectively, with 17 bases between them. CDR3 region: CASSPRQGKDTDTQYF. As DNA, the CDR3 is TGTGCCAGCAGCCCCAGGCAGGGGAAGGACACAGATACGCAGTATTTT. Looking up the rest from reference TRBV7-9 and TRBJ2-3 gives the full variable domain: DTGVSQNPRHKITKRGQNVTFRCDPISEHNRLYWYRQTLGQGPEFLTYFQNEAQLEKSRLLSDRFSAERPKGSFSTLEIQRTEQGDSAMYLCASSPRQGKDTDTQYFGPGTRLTVL.

V usage is TRBV7-9 and J usage is TRBJ2-2; 8 bases are shared with TRBD1. CDR3 length: 16 amino acids. V was clipped by 5 bases and J by 5 bases; unmatched bases: 10. The germline V gene encodes CDR1 SEHNR and CDR2 FQNEAQ (reference sequence). CDR3 sequence (DNA): TGTGCCAGCAGCCTATTGGGACAGGATGTAACCGGGGAGCTGTTTTTT. It translates to CASSLLGQDVTGELFF.